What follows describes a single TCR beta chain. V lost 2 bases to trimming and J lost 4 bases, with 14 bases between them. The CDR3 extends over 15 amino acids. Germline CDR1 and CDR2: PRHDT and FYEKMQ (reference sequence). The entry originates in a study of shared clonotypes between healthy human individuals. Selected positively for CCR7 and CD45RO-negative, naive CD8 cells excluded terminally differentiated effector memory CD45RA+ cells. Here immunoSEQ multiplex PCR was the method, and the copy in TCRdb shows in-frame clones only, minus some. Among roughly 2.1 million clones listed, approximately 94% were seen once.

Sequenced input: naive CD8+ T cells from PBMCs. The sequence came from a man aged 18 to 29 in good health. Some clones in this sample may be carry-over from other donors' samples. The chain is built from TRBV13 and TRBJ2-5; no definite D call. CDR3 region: CASSLREITVETQYF. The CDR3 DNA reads TGTGCCAGCAGCTTACGAGAGATTACAGTAGAGACCCAGTACTTC.